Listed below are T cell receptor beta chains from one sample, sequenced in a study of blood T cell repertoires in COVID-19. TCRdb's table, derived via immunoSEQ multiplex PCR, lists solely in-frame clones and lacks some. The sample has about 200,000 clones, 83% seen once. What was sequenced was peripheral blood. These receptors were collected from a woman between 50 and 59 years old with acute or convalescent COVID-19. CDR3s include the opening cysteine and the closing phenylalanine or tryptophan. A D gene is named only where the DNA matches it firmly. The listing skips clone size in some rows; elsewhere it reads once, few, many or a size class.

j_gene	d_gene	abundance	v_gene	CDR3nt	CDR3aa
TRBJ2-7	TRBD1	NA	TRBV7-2	TGTGCCAGCAGCTTATACAGGACAGGGGCTGGGAACGAGCAGTACTTC	CASSLYRTGAGNEQYF
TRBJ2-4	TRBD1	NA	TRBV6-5	TGTGCCAGCACCTTGGAAATAGGGGGCAGGAACATTCAGTACTTC	CASTLEIGGRNIQYF
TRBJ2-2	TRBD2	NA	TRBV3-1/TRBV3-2	TGTGCCAGCAGCCGACTAGCGGGGGCCGACGGGGAGCTGTTTTTT	CASSRLAGADGELFF
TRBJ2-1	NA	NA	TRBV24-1	TGTGCCACCAGTGACCTCGGTACTAGACTTTACAATGAGCAGTTCTTC	CATSDLGTRLYNEQFF
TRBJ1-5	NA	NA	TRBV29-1	TGCAGCGTTGAATCGGAGGTGGGCAGGCCCCAGCATTTT	CSVESEVGRPQHF
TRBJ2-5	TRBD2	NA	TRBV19	TGTGCCAGTAGTATCGGGGGGAACCCTCTAGAGACCCAGTACTTC	CASSIGGNPLETQYF
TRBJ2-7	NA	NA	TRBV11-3	TGTGCCAGCAGCCTACTTGGCGGCGGCTCCTACGAGCAGTACTTC	CASSLLGGGSYEQYF
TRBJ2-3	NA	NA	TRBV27	TGTGCCAGCAGTTTCAGGGGCCGGAGCACAGATACGCAGTATTTT	CASSFRGRSTDTQYF
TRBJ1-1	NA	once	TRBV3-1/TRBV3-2	TGTGCCAGCAGCCAAAGTCAGTCTTCAGGCACTGAAGCTTTCTTT	CASSQSQSSGTEAFF
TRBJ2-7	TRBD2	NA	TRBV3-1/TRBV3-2	TGTGCCAGCAGCCCGACTAGCGGGAGTTCCGAGCAGTACTTC	CASSPTSGSSEQYF
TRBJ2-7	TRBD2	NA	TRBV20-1	TGCAGTGCTAGTGGGCTAGCGGGGTACGAGCAGTACTTC	CSASGLAGYEQYF
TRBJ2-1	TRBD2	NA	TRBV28	TGTGCCAGCAGTCCGTCGACTAGCGGGAGACGTAGTGAGCAGTTCTTC	CASSPSTSGRRSEQFF
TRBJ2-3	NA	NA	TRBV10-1	TGCGCCAGCAGTGAGGCAGGGTTGCAAGATACGCAGTATTTT	CASSEAGLQDTQYF
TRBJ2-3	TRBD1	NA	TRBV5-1	TGCGCCAGCAGCCCTCGGGACAGGGATACAGATACGCAGTATTTT	CASSPRDRDTDTQYF
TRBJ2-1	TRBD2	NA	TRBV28	TGTGCGACCGGGGTAGGGCTAGCGGGGGCCGGAGGTGAGCAGTTCTTC	CATGVGLAGAGGEQFF
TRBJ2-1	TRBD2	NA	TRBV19	TGTGCCAGTAGTATAGATGTGGGGGGAGGGACCTTCTACAATGAGCAGTTCTTC	CASSIDVGGGTFYNEQFF
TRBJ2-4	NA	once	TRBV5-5	TGTGCCAGCAGCTTGGGAGCGGTAGCCAAAAACATTCAGTACTTC	CASSLGAVAKNIQYF
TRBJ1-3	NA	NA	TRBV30	TGTGCCTGGAGCACAGGTATTTCTGGAAACACCATATATTTT	CAWSTGISGNTIYF
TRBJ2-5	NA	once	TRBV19	TGTGCCAGTAGTTTGGACAGAGGGGAGACCCAGTACTTC	CASSLDRGETQYF
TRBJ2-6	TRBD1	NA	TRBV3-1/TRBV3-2	TGTGCCAGCAAACGTCAGGGGGCGGCCTCTGGGGCCAACGTCCTGACTTTC	CASKRQGAASGANVLTF
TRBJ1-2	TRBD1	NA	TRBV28	TGTGCCAGCAGTTTGTTCCTGGGACAGAGCTATGGCTACACCTTC	CASSLFLGQSYGYTF
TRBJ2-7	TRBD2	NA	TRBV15	TGTGCCACCAGCAGAGATGGCCTAGCGGACGAGCAGTACTTC	CATSRDGLADEQYF
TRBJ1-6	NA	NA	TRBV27	TGTGCCAGCGGGCGACCGGAGGGCTCCTATAATTCACCCCTCCACTTT	CASGRPEGSYNSPLHF
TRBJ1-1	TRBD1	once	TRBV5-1	TGCGCCAGCAGGCCCGGGGGGACAGGCCCCCACACTGAAGCTTTCTTT	CASRPGGTGPHTEAFF
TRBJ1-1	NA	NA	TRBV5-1	TGCGCCAGCAGTCGGGGGGCTCGGCGGACTGAAGCTTTCTTT	CASSRGARRTEAFF
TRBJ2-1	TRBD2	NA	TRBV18	TGTGCCAGCTCGACGACTAGCGGGAGAGTAGAAGAGCAGTTCTTC	CASSTTSGRVEEQFF
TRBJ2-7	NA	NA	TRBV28	NA	CASSFSGQGFNEQYF
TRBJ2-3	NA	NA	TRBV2	TGTGCCAGCAATGGGCCAGTCACAGATACGCAGTATTTT	CASNGPVTDTQYF
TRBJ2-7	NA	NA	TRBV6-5	TGTGCCAGCAGTTACTCTATCGACAGGTCAGGCGAGCAGTACTTC	CASSYSIDRSGEQYF
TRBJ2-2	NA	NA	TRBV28	TGTGCCAGCAGTTTGTGGACAGGGGAGCTGTTTTTT	CASSLWTGELFF
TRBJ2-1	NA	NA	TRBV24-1	TGTGCCACCAGCCCGAGGGCCAGGAGGGGTAACAATGAGCAGTTCTTC	CATSPRARRGNNEQFF
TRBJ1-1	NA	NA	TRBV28	TGTGCCAGCAGTTCACCGGGGGAAGCTTTCTTT	CASSSPGEAFF
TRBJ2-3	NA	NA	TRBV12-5	TGTGCTAGTGGCCCCGTATCTGTCCCAGTGAGGGACTGGGTTCGGGTATACAGGTATACGCAGTATTTT	CASGPVSVPVRDWVRVYRYTQYF
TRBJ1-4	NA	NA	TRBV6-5	TGTGCCAGCAGTACAGGGTTAGAAAAACTGTTTTTT	CASSTGLEKLFF
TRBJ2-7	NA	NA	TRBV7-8	TGTGCCAGCAGCGGCACTACGACGTTCGAGCAGTACTTC	CASSGTTTFEQYF
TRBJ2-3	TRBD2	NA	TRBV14	TGTGCCAGCAGCCAATACCAGGGACTAGCGGAACAAACGCAGTATTTT	CASSQYQGLAEQTQYF
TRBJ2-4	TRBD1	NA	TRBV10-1	TGCGCCAGCAGTGCCGGGACAGGTAACATTCAGTACTTC	CASSAGTGNIQYF
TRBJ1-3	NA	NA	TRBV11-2	TGTGCCAGCAGTTTTGACCTTCTGGGCCTCTCTGGAAACACCATATATTTT	CASSFDLLGLSGNTIYF
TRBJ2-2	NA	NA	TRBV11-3	TGTGCCAGCAGCTTAAACAGGAACACCGGGGAGCTGTTTTTT	CASSLNRNTGELFF
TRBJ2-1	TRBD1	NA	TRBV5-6	TGTGCCAGCAGCCAAGACAGGGGGCTTTACAATGAGCAGTTCTTC	CASSQDRGLYNEQFF
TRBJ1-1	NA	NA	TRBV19	TGTGCCAGTACTTCGAGAACTGAAGCTTTCTTT	CASTSRTEAFF
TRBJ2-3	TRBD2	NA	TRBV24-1	TGTGCCACCAGTGCTTCTAGCGGGGGCACAGATACGCAGTATTTT	CATSASSGGTDTQYF
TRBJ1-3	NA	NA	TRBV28	TGTGCCAGCAGTTTGGTCATAGGGGGATCGGAGGGAAACACCATATATTTT	CASSLVIGGSEGNTIYF
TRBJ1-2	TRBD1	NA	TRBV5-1	TGCGCCAGCAGCTTGGAAGGACAGGGGCATGGCTACACCTTC	CASSLEGQGHGYTF
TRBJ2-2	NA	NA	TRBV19	TGTGCCAGTAGTCACAGGGCGAACACCGGGGAGCTGTTTTTT	CASSHRANTGELFF